The present T cell receptor beta chain was sequenced within a study of a mutant IDH1 vaccine in newly diagnosed glioma. Profiled with immunoSEQ multiplex PCR; TCRdb holds only in-frame clones, not every one. The profile shows 30,000 or so clones, around 83% of them singletons. V lost 2 bases to trimming and J lost 5 bases, with 11 bases between them. CDR1 and CDR2 (germline): SGHRS, YFSETQ. CDR3 length equals 14 residues. Time point specified: week 35, safety follow-up. All doses held 300 ug of mutant IDH1 20-mer peptide, with topical imiquimod. Worth noting for this clone: Its cognate antigen is unknown.

The sample was PBMCs, taken from a glioma patient whose treatment included an IDH1 peptide vaccine. This TCR was recovered from a woman under 30 with glioma. The chain has TRBV5-1 and TRBJ1-5; TRBD1 might be the D (5 bases). This chain's CDR3 is CASSLLGGDQPQHF. In DNA form, the CDR3 reads TGCGCCAGCAGCTTACTGGGGGGTGATCAGCCCCAGCATTTT.